This TCR beta chain was profiled in a study of blood T cell repertoires in COVID-19. This CDR3 contains 14 residues. Trimming took 7 bases from V and 2 from J; bases not matched to a gene: 4. Germline CDR1 is SGHRS and CDR2 is YFSETQ. TCRdb's copy holds only in-frame clones and misses some; the assay was immunoSEQ multiplex PCR. The repertoire holds 150,000 to 200,000 clones, roughly four fifths seen once, with about 10% in the top ten. The TCR was taken from a man aged 60 to 69 with active or convalescent COVID-19. Sequencing was carried out using peripheral blood. V gene TRBV5-1 combines with J gene TRBJ2-7; 12 nucleotides match TRBD2. The CDR3 coding sequence is TGCGCCAGCGCTGGGACTAGCGGGCCCTACGAGCAGTACTTC. Its translation is CASAGTSGPYEQYF.